These T cell receptor beta chains were read from a single sample in a study of OX40 agonist ivuxolimab in advanced cancers. Libraries were prepared by immunoSEQ multiplex PCR; TCRdb keeps only in-frame clonotypes and omits some of them. The repertoire holds tens of thousands of clones, with 94% as singletons. The material was CD4+ or CD8+ T cells sorted from blood, obtained in a trial of the OX40 agonist ivuxolimab. The receptor source for this set is an adult with an advanced solid tumor such as melanoma, head and neck, liver or kidney cancer. CDR3s include the opening cysteine and the closing phenylalanine or tryptophan. The order of the fields is V gene, clone size, J gene, D gene, CDR3 length, CDR3 protein, CDR3 DNA. D genes are given only for firm matches. Size tells how often a clone was seen (once, few, many) or the class of an expanded clone, and some rows leave it out.

v_gene: TRBV4-3; abundance: NA; j_gene: TRBJ2-7; d_gene: TRBD1; len: 17; CDR3aa: CASSQGSPGQSPYEQYF; CDR3nt: TGCGCCAGCAGCCAAGGGTCGCCGGGACAGAGTCCCTACGAGCAGTACTTC
v_gene: TRBV7-2; abundance: NA; j_gene: TRBJ1-4; d_gene: NA; len: 16; CDR3aa: CASSLASWGTNEKLFF; CDR3nt: TGTGCCAGCAGCTTAGCCTCCTGGGGAACTAATGAAAAACTGTTTTTT
v_gene: TRBV6-6; abundance: few; j_gene: TRBJ1-1; d_gene: TRBD1; len: 13; CDR3aa: CASSHTGGTEAFF; CDR3nt: TGTGCCAGCAGTCACACAGGGGGTACTGAAGCTTTCTTT
v_gene: TRBV19; abundance: NA; j_gene: TRBJ2-2; d_gene: NA; len: 16; CDR3aa: CASKRRTGSNTGELFF; CDR3nt: TGTGCCAGTAAGAGAAGGACCGGCTCGAACACCGGGGAGCTGTTTTTT
v_gene: TRBV27; abundance: NA; j_gene: TRBJ2-3; d_gene: NA; len: 12; CDR3aa: CASSLVGDTQYF; CDR3nt: TGTGCCAGCAGTTTAGTGGGGGATACGCAGTATTTT
v_gene: TRBV5-1; abundance: NA; j_gene: TRBJ2-1; d_gene: TRBD2; len: 15; CDR3aa: CASATTSGGLNEQFF; CDR3nt: TGCGCCAGCGCGACAACTAGCGGGGGGTTAAATGAGCAGTTCTTC
v_gene: TRBV7-8; abundance: once; j_gene: TRBJ1-1; d_gene: TRBD1; len: 14; CDR3aa: CASSLETGLTEAFF; CDR3nt: TGTGCCAGCAGCTTAGAGACAGGGCTCACTGAAGCTTTCTTT
v_gene: TRBV2; abundance: NA; j_gene: TRBJ2-1; d_gene: NA; len: 11; CDR3aa: CASIVNNEQFF; CDR3nt: TGTGCCAGCATCGTCAACAATGAGCAGTTCTTC
v_gene: TRBV4-3; abundance: NA; j_gene: TRBJ2-7; d_gene: NA; len: 16; CDR3aa: CASSQDRANSAYEQYF; CDR3nt: TGCGCCAGCAGCCAAGATAGGGCGAACTCTGCCTACGAGCAGTACTTC
v_gene: TRBV4-3; abundance: once; j_gene: TRBJ1-2; d_gene: NA; len: 15; CDR3aa: CASSQDSTGRNGYTF; CDR3nt: TGCGCCAGCAGCCAAGATAGTACGGGGAGAAATGGCTACACCTTC
v_gene: TRBV30; abundance: NA; j_gene: TRBJ1-1; d_gene: TRBD1; len: 11; CDR3aa: CAWGVTGFAFF; CDR3nt: TGTGCCTGGGGGGTGACAGGGTTCGCTTTCTTT
v_gene: TRBV13; abundance: NA; j_gene: TRBJ1-1; d_gene: NA; len: 14; CDR3aa: CASSFDSMNTEAFF; CDR3nt: TGTGCCAGCAGCTTCGACAGTATGAACACTGAAGCTTTCTTT
v_gene: TRBV2; abundance: NA; j_gene: TRBJ2-7; d_gene: NA; len: 14; CDR3aa: CASSHQDNPYEQYF; CDR3nt: TGTGCCAGCAGTCATCAGGACAACCCCTACGAGCAGTACTTC
v_gene: TRBV9; abundance: NA; j_gene: TRBJ2-7; d_gene: NA; len: 13; CDR3aa: CASSSRGAVEQYF; CDR3nt: TGTGCCAGCAGCTCCCGGGGGGCGGTCGAGCAGTACTTC
v_gene: TRBV5-1; abundance: NA; j_gene: TRBJ2-5; d_gene: TRBD2; len: 17; CDR3aa: CASSSFTGTNRIETQYF; CDR3nt: TGCGCCAGCAGCTCCTTCACTGGGACTAACCGTATAGAGACCCAGTACTTC
v_gene: TRBV27; abundance: NA; j_gene: TRBJ2-1; d_gene: TRBD2; len: 16; CDR3aa: CASSSPLTGGYNEQFF; CDR3nt: TGTGCCAGCAGTTCCCCTCTTACGGGAGGGTACAATGAGCAGTTCTTC
v_gene: TRBV9; abundance: once; j_gene: TRBJ2-7; d_gene: NA; len: 14; CDR3aa: CASSNGQSAYEQYF; CDR3nt: TGTGCCAGCAGCAATGGGCAGTCTGCCTACGAGCAGTACTTC
v_gene: TRBV25-1; abundance: NA; j_gene: TRBJ1-2; d_gene: TRBD1; len: 15; CDR3aa: CASSDGTGSYYGYTF; CDR3nt: TGTGCCAGCAGTGATGGGACAGGGTCCTACTATGGCTACACCTTC
v_gene: TRBV7-9; abundance: once; j_gene: TRBJ1-2; d_gene: TRBD1; len: 15; CDR3aa: CASSQATGLDDGYTF; CDR3nt: TGTGCCAGCAGCCAAGCGACAGGGTTGGACGATGGCTACACCTTC
v_gene: TRBV9; abundance: NA; j_gene: TRBJ2-7; d_gene: NA; len: 14; CDR3aa: CASSGTTGTGEQYF; CDR3nt: TGTGCCAGCAGCGGGACTACAGGGACCGGCGAGCAGTACTTC
v_gene: TRBV28; abundance: once; j_gene: TRBJ1-2; d_gene: TRBD1; len: 17; CDR3aa: CASSLEGGQGGSRGYTF; CDR3nt: TGTGCCAGCAGTTTAGAGGGCGGACAGGGGGGGTCTCGTGGCTACACCTTC
v_gene: TRBV13; abundance: few; j_gene: TRBJ1-5; d_gene: NA; len: 14; CDR3aa: CASSLGVRNQPQHF; CDR3nt: TGTGCCAGCAGCTTAGGGGTCCGCAATCAGCCCCAGCATTTT
v_gene: TRBV29-1; abundance: NA; j_gene: TRBJ1-2; d_gene: TRBD1; len: 14; CDR3aa: CSAPLNRGTDGYTF; CDR3nt: TGCAGCGCCCCCCTTAACAGGGGTACGGATGGCTACACCTTC
v_gene: TRBV4-3; abundance: NA; j_gene: TRBJ2-5; d_gene: NA; len: 15; CDR3aa: CASSRARRPVETQYF; CDR3nt: TGCGCCAGCAGCCGAGCAAGGAGACCGGTGGAGACCCAGTACTTC
v_gene: TRBV5-8; abundance: once; j_gene: TRBJ2-7; d_gene: TRBD2; len: 14; CDR3aa: CASSITGLTYEQYF; CDR3nt: TGTGCCAGCAGCATAACGGGACTAACCTACGAGCAGTACTTC
v_gene: TRBV5-1; abundance: NA; j_gene: TRBJ2-1; d_gene: NA; len: 17; CDR3aa: CASSSRPNRDQYNEQFF; CDR3nt: TGCGCCAGCAGTTCCAGACCCAACCGGGACCAGTACAATGAGCAGTTCTTC
v_gene: TRBV7-2; abundance: NA; j_gene: TRBJ2-7; d_gene: NA; len: 12; CDR3aa: CASSSRQYEQYF; CDR3nt: TGTGCCAGCAGCTCTAGGCAGTACGAGCAGTACTTC
v_gene: TRBV9; abundance: NA; j_gene: TRBJ1-1; d_gene: TRBD1; len: 15; CDR3aa: CASSVAGGPITEAFF; CDR3nt: TGTGCCAGCAGCGTTGCAGGGGGTCCGATCACTGAAGCTTTCTTT
v_gene: TRBV6-5; abundance: NA; j_gene: TRBJ1-2; d_gene: TRBD1; len: 15; CDR3aa: CASSYGDRVNYGYTF; CDR3nt: TGTGCCAGCAGTTACGGGGACAGGGTGAACTATGGCTACACCTTC
v_gene: TRBV19; abundance: NA; j_gene: TRBJ2-1; d_gene: TRBD1; len: 18; CDR3aa: CASSLVPGQGSTYNEQFF; CDR3nt: TGTGCCAGTAGTCTGGTCCCGGGACAGGGATCGACCTACAATGAGCAGTTCTTC
v_gene: TRBV13; abundance: NA; j_gene: TRBJ2-7; d_gene: TRBD2; len: 13; CDR3aa: CASSLSSGREQYF; CDR3nt: TGTGCCAGCAGCTTAAGTTCCGGGAGGGAGCAGTACTTC
v_gene: TRBV7-9; abundance: NA; j_gene: TRBJ2-3; d_gene: TRBD1; len: 14; CDR3aa: CASSTGQGADTQYF; CDR3nt: TGTGCCAGCAGCACAGGACAGGGGGCGGATACGCAGTATTTT
v_gene: TRBV29-1; abundance: NA; j_gene: TRBJ1-2; d_gene: NA; len: 12; CDR3aa: CSVDVRSYGYTF; CDR3nt: TGCAGCGTTGATGTTCGGAGCTATGGCTACACCTTC
v_gene: TRBV19; abundance: NA; j_gene: TRBJ2-2; d_gene: NA; len: 15; CDR3aa: CASSIGSVLTGELFF; CDR3nt: TGTGCCAGTAGTATAGGAAGCGTACTCACCGGGGAGCTGTTTTTT
v_gene: TRBV2; abundance: NA; j_gene: TRBJ2-4; d_gene: TRBD1; len: 16; CDR3aa: CASSEGTGGAKNIQYF; CDR3nt: TGTGCCAGCAGTGAAGGGACAGGGGGAGCCAAAAACATTCAGTACTTC
v_gene: TRBV29-1; abundance: NA; j_gene: TRBJ2-3; d_gene: TRBD2; len: 13; CDR3aa: CSVEAGDTDTQYF; CDR3nt: TGCAGCGTTGAGGCGGGAGACACAGATACGCAGTATTTT
v_gene: TRBV9; abundance: NA; j_gene: TRBJ2-3; d_gene: TRBD2; len: 16; CDR3aa: CASSVGTSGITDTQYF; CDR3nt: TGTGCCAGCAGCGTGGGGACTAGCGGTATCACAGATACGCAGTATTTT
v_gene: TRBV27; abundance: NA; j_gene: TRBJ2-7; d_gene: TRBD2; len: 14; CDR3aa: CASSFVAGVGEQYF; CDR3nt: TGTGCCAGCAGTTTTGTTGCGGGAGTAGGGGAGCAGTACTTC
v_gene: TRBV2; abundance: NA; j_gene: TRBJ1-1; d_gene: NA; len: 12; CDR3aa: CARGLGNTEAFF; CDR3nt: TGTGCCAGGGGACTGGGGAACACTGAAGCTTTCTTT
v_gene: TRBV5-6; abundance: NA; j_gene: TRBJ2-1; d_gene: NA; len: 14; CDR3aa: CASSLIGPSNEQFF; CDR3nt: TGTGCCAGCAGCTTGATCGGGCCCTCTAATGAGCAGTTCTTC
v_gene: TRBV6-5; abundance: NA; j_gene: TRBJ2-7; d_gene: NA; len: 14; CDR3aa: CASSRRQADYEQYF; CDR3nt: TGTGCCAGCAGTAGGAGACAGGCGGACTACGAGCAGTACTTC
v_gene: TRBV18; abundance: NA; j_gene: TRBJ2-7; d_gene: NA; len: 16; CDR3aa: CASSPPGLTSSYEQYF; CDR3nt: TGTGCCAGCTCACCACCGGGACTTACGAGCTCCTACGAGCAGTACTTC
v_gene: TRBV7-8; abundance: NA; j_gene: TRBJ2-3; d_gene: TRBD2; len: 16; CDR3aa: CASSPQWTSGTDTQYF; CDR3nt: TGTGCCAGCAGCCCCCAGTGGACTAGCGGTACAGATACGCAGTATTTT
v_gene: TRBV28; abundance: NA; j_gene: TRBJ1-4; d_gene: NA; len: 14; CDR3aa: CASSFGHRNEKLFF; CDR3nt: TGTGCCAGCAGTTTCGGGCACCGTAATGAAAAACTGTTTTTT
v_gene: TRBV27; abundance: NA; j_gene: TRBJ2-7; d_gene: NA; len: 14; CDR3aa: CASSFGGPPYEQYF; CDR3nt: TGTGCCAGCAGTTTTGGGGGCCCCCCCTACGAGCAGTACTTC
v_gene: TRBV6-5; abundance: NA; j_gene: TRBJ1-1; d_gene: NA; len: 14; CDR3aa: CASSYSGGWAEAFF; CDR3nt: TGTGCCAGCAGTTACTCAGGGGGTTGGGCTGAAGCTTTCTTT
v_gene: TRBV4-1; abundance: NA; j_gene: TRBJ2-1; d_gene: TRBD2; len: 17; CDR3aa: CASSHGSGRSSYNEQFF; CDR3nt: TGCGCCAGCAGCCATGGTAGCGGGAGGAGCTCCTACAATGAGCAGTTCTTC
v_gene: TRBV7-9; abundance: NA; j_gene: TRBJ1-3; d_gene: NA; len: 15; CDR3aa: CASSLPRASGNTIYF; CDR3nt: TGTGCCAGCAGCTTACCCAGGGCCTCTGGAAACACCATATATTTT